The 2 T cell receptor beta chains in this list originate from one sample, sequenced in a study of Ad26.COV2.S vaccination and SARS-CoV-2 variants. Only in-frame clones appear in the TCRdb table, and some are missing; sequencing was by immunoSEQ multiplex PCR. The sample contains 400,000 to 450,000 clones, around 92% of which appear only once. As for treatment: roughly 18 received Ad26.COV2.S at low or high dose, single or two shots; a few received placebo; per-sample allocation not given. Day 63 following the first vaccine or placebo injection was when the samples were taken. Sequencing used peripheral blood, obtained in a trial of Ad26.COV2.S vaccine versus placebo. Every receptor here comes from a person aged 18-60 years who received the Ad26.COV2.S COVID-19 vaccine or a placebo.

CDR3 in DNA: TGTGCCAGCAGCCAACGAAGGACAGGGGTTTTCTCTGGGGCCAACGTCCTGACTTTC. Its translation: CASSQRRTGVFSGANVLTF. The chain carries TRBV3-1 (or the pseudogene TRBV3-2) and TRBJ2-6, with 9 bases fitting TRBD1. Germline V lookup: CDR1 LGHDT, CDR2 YNNKEL (reference sequence). With 2 bases clipped from V and 0 bases from J, the junction kept 8 bases outside the gene matches. There are 19 residues in the CDR3.

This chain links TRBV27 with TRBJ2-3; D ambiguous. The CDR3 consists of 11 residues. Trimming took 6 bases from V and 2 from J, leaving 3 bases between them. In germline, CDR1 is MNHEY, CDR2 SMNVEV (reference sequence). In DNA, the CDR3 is TGTGCCAGCAGGCACACAGATACGCAGTATTTT. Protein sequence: CASRHTDTQYF.